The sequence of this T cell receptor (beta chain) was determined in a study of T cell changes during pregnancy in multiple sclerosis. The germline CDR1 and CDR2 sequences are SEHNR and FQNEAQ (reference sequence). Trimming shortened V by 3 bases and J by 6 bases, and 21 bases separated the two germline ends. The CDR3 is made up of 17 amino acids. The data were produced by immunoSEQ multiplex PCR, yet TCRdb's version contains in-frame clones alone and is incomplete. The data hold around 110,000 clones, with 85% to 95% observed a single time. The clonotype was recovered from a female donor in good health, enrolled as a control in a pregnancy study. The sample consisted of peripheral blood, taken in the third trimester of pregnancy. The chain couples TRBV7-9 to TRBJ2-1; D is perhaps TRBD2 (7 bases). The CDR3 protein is CASSLLLGHGTTNEQFF. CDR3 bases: TGTGCCAGCAGCTTGCTTCTGGGACACGGGACTACCAATGAGCAGTTCTTC. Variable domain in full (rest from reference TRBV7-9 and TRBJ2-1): DTGVSQNPRHKITKRGQNVTFRCDPISEHNRLYWYRQTLGQGPEFLTYFQNEAQLEKSRLLSDRFSAERPKGSFSTLEIQRTEQGDSAMYLCASSLLLGHGTTNEQFFGPGTRLTVL.